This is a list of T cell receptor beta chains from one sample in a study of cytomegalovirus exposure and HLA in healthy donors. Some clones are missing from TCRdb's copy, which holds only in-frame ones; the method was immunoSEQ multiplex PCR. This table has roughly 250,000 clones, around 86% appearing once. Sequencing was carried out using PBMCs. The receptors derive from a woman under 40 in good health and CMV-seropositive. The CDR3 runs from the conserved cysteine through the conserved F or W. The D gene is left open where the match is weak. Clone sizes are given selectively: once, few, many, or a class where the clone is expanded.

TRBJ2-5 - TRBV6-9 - TGTGCCAGCTCTCAGGGGACCCAGTACTTC CASSQGTQYF
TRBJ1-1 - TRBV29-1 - TGCAGCGTGTACAGGGAAGGGTATGAAGCTTTCTTT CSVYREGYEAFF
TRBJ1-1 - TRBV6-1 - TGTGCCAGCAGTTCGGGAGGGGTTCTCACTGAAGCTTTCTTT CASSSGGVLTEAFF
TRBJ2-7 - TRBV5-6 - TGTGCCAGCAGCTCCCAGGGGGGACCACTTATTCGGGGCGAGCAGTACTTC CASSSQGGPLIRGEQYF
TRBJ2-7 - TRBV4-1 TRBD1 TGCGCCAGCAGCCAAGAGGGACAGGGTCTCTACGAGCAGTACTTC CASSQEGQGLYEQYF
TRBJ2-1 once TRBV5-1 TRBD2 TGCGCCAGCAGCTTGGTAGCGGGACAAGTAGAGCAGTTCTTC CASSLVAGQVEQFF
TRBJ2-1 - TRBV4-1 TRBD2 TGCGCCAGCAGCCAAGGGACTAGGCAATACAATGAGCAGTTCTTC CASSQGTRQYNEQFF
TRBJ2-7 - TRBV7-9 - TGTGCCAGCAGCCCTAATCCCGCCATGACACAAGGGGCCTACGAGCAGTACTTC CASSPNPAMTQGAYEQYF
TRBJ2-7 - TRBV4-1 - TGCGCCAGCAGCCAAGTCCAGGGCCAGCAGTACTTC CASSQVQGQQYF
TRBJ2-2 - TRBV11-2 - TGTGCCAGCAGACCTCTCCGGAGGAACAGGAACACCGGGGAGCTGTTTTTT CASRPLRRNRNTGELFF
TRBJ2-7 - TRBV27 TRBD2 TGTGCCAGCAGGGGGGAGCGGGAGGGAACCTACGAGCAGTACTTC CASRGEREGTYEQYF
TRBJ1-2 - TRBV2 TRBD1 TGTGCCAGCAGAGGGGGACAGGGGGCTCTAGTTGGTGGCTACACCTTC CASRGGQGALVGGYTF
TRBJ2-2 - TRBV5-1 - TGCGCCAGCAGCTTGGGGAGCACGAACACCGGGGAGCTGTTTTTT CASSLGSTNTGELFF
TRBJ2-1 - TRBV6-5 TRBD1 TGTGCCAGCAGTGAAGGACAGGGGTCCGATGAGCAGTTCTTC CASSEGQGSDEQFF
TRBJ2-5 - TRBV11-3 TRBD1 TGTGCCAGCAGCTTAGTTGTAACGTCAGGGGGCGAGGAGACCCAGTACTTC CASSLVVTSGGEETQYF
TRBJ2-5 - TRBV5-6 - TGTGCCAGCAGCTTGGGGTGGGGCAGGGGTGAAGAGACCCAGTACTTC CASSLGWGRGEETQYF
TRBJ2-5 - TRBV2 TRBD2 TGTGCCAGCAGAGGGACTATCGAAACTACCCAGTACTTC CASRGTIETTQYF
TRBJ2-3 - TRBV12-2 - - CASLVGRGSDPGQGCTDTQYF
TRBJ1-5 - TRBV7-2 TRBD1 TGTGCCAGCAGCTTACAGGGGGACAGATATCAGCCCCAGCATTTT CASSLQGDRYQPQHF
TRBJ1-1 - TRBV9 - TGTGCCAGCAGCCTGAATGATCGAGGGCGAAACACTGAAGCTTTCTTT CASSLNDRGRNTEAFF
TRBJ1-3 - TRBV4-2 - TGTGCCAGCAGTTTCCGACAGTCCGACTCTGGAAACACCATATATTTT CASSFRQSDSGNTIYF
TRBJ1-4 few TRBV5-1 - TGCGCCAGCAGCGAGGAGGGTAATGAAAAACTGTTTTTT CASSEEGNEKLFF
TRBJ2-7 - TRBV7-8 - TGTGCCAGCAGCTTAGCCGGGTTCTACGAGCAGTACTTC CASSLAGFYEQYF
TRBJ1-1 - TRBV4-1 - TGCGCCAGCAGCCAAGAAGGGGGACAGAACACTGAAGCTTTCTTT CASSQEGGQNTEAFF
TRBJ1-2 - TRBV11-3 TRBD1 TGTGCCAGCAGCTCCATTCTCGGGACAGGGGGCGCCTATGGCTACACCTTC CASSSILGTGGAYGYTF
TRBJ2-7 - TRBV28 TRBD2 TGTGCCAGCAGTTTATGGTCAGCGGGAGGAGAGGAGCAGTACTTC CASSLWSAGGEEQYF
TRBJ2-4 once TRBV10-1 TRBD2 TGCGCCAGCAGTGAGGATAGCGGGAGGACCAAAAACATTCAGTACTTC CASSEDSGRTKNIQYF
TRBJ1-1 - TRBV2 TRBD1 TGTGCCAGCAGTTCACACCCGGGACAGGGGGACACTGAAGCTTTCTTT CASSSHPGQGDTEAFF
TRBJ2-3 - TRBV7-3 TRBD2 TGTGCCAGCAGCTTAATTTCAGGTTTTAGCGGGAGTTTGACAGATACGCAGTATTTT CASSLISGFSGSLTDTQYF
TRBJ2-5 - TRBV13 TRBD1 TGTGCCAGCAGCTTCGACAGGGTCCGAGAGACCCAGTACTTC CASSFDRVRETQYF
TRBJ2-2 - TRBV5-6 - TGTGCCAGCAGCTGGGCCGGACTAGGGGGGACCGGGGAGCTGTTTTTT CASSWAGLGGTGELFF
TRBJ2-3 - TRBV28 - TGTGCCAGCAGTTTAATCGGGAGCGGGACAGATACGCAGTATTTT CASSLIGSGTDTQYF
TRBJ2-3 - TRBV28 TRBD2 TGTGCCAGCTTCGGGACTAGTTGGAGCACAGATACGCAGTATTTT CASFGTSWSTDTQYF
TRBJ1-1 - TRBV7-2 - TGTGCCAGCAGCTTCGACGATCTAGGGGCCATGAACACTGAAGCTTTCTTT CASSFDDLGAMNTEAFF
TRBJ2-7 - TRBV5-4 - TGTGCCAGCAGCCCGGGGAGGCATAGCTCCTACGAGCAGTACTTC CASSPGRHSSYEQYF
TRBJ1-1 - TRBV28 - TGTGCCACCACCGATGCAGCTGAAGCTTTCTTT CATTDAAEAFF
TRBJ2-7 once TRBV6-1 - TGTGCCAGCAGTGATACGAATCGGGCAGGGACCTACGAGCAGTACTTC CASSDTNRAGTYEQYF
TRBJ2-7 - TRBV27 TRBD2 TGTGCCAGCAGTACCGACCTGACTAGCGGAACCTACGAGCAGTACTTC CASSTDLTSGTYEQYF
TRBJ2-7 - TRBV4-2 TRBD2 TGTGCCAGCAGCCAAGATAAGTTACTAGCGGGGTACGAGCAGTACTTC CASSQDKLLAGYEQYF
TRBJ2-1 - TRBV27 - TGTGCCAGCAGTTTAAGGGGTCTAAGTTTCGATGAGCAGTTCTTC CASSLRGLSFDEQFF
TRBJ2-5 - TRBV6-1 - TGTGCCAGCAGTGAAATAGGGGACCAAGAGACCCAGTACTTC CASSEIGDQETQYF
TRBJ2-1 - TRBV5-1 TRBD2 TGCGCCAGCAGCTTGCTAGCGGGATGGGGGGCAAATGAGCAGTTCTTC CASSLLAGWGANEQFF
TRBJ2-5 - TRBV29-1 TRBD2 TGCAGCGTATCCTGGACTAGAGAGGTGGTGGAGACCCAGTACTTC CSVSWTREVVETQYF
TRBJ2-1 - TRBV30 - TGTGCCTGGAGTTCCCGGCTCGGGAGCCCTACGGATGAGCAGTTCTTC CAWSSRLGSPTDEQFF
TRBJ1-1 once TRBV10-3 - TGTGCCATCAGCCGACAGGTCGGGGACACTGAAGCTTTCTTT CAISRQVGDTEAFF
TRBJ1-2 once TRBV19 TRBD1 TGTGCCAGTAGTATAGATCATTCGACAGGGGGCTGGAATGGCTACACCTTC CASSIDHSTGGWNGYTF
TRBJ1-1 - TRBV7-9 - TGTGCCAGCAGCCCGACAGAGTTCATGAACACTGAAGCTTTCTTT CASSPTEFMNTEAFF
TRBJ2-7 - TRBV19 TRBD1 TGTGCCAGTAGTATGATCGGACAGGAGTCCTTC CASSMIGQESF
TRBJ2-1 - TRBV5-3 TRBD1 TGTGCCCATCAAAAGTCGGGACAGCGAGCCGATGAGCAGTTCTTC CAHQKSGQRADEQFF
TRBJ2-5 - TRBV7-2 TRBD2 TGTGCCAGCAGCTTAGCGCTAGCGGGAGGTCGGGAGACCCAGTACTTC CASSLALAGGRETQYF
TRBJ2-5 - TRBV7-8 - TGTGCCAGCAGCTTCACAGGGTCCGGTGAGACCCAGTACTTC CASSFTGSGETQYF
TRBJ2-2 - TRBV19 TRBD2 TGTGCCAGTAGTATTGCTAGCGGCACCGGGGAGCTGTTTTTT CASSIASGTGELFF
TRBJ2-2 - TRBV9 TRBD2 TGTGCCAGCAGCTCCCGTACACTAGCGGGAGGGGACACCGGGGAGCTGTTTTTT CASSSRTLAGGDTGELFF
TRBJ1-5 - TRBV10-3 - TGTGCCATCAGTCCCAGGGATAGCAATCAGCCCCAGCATTTT CAISPRDSNQPQHF
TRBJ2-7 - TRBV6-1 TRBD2 TGTGCCAGCAGTGAAAAGGGGGTGGGACTAGCGGGGATCTACGAGCAGTACTTC CASSEKGVGLAGIYEQYF
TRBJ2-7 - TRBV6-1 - TGTGCCAGCAGTGAAGGGGTACAGACCTACGAGCAGTACTTC CASSEGVQTYEQYF
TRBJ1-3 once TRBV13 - TGTGCCAGCAGGCGGACAGACGGAAACACCATATATTTT CASRRTDGNTIYF